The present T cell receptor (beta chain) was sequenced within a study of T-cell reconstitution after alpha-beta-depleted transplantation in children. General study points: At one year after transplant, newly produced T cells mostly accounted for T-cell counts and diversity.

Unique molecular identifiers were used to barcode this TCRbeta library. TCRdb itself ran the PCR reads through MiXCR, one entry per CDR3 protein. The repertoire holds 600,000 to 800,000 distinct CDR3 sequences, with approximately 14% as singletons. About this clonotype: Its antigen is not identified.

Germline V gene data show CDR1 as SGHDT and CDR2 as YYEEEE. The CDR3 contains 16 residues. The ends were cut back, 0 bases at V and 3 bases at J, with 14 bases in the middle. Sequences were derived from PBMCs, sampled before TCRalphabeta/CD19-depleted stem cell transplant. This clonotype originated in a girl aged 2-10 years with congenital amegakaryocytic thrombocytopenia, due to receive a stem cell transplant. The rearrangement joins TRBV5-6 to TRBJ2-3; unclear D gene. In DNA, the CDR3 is TGTGCCAGCAGCTTGGGGCGCGAGGTGTGGACAGATACGCAGTATTTT. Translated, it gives CASSLGREVWTDTQYF. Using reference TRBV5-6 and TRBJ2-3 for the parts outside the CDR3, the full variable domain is DAGVTQSPTHLIKTRGQQVTLRCSPKSGHDTVSWYQQALGQGPQFIFQYYEEEERQRGNFPDRFSGHQFPNYSSELNVNALLLGDSALYLCASSLGREVWTDTQYFGPGTRLTVL.